This TCR beta chain is drawn from a study of blood T cell repertoires in COVID-19. In the study overall: The United States, Italy and Spain provided the acute and convalescent COVID-19 samples. In each case, the material was cDNA or gDNA derived from T cells, B-cell-depleted T cells, or PBMCs.

This CDR3 spans 18 amino acids. Per germline, CDR1 LGHDT and CDR2 YNNKEL (reference sequence). Unmatched junction bases numbered 9, after V lost 7 bases and J lost 1 base. Original processing methods: Using reference gene primer amplification, nucleated cell counts were estimated. Here immunoSEQ multiplex PCR was the method, and the copy in TCRdb shows in-frame clones only, minus some. V and J calls and clone size are copied from that table; D and trimming were computed from the DNA. The repertoire has around 140,000 clones, roughly 84% of them found once; the top ten carry more than 1.2%. V and J are TRBV3-1 (or the pseudogene TRBV3-2) and TRBJ2-1; 14 bases align to TRBD2. Specimen: peripheral blood. This TCR was recovered from a man between 60 and 75 years old with acute or convalescent COVID-19. The CDR3, as DNA: TGTGCCAGCACTAAGGGACTAGCGGGAGCCGCGTCCTACAATGAGCAGTTCTTC. It encodes CASTKGLAGAASYNEQFF.